The clone carrying this TCR beta chain was picked up a small number of times. What it binds is not known. Regions amplified from RNA transcripts were the TCR beta CDR3 regions. Researchers ran a first-round RT-PCR on the TCR CDR3 using the HTBI primer set. In TCRdb, the multiplex PCR reads were re-called with MiXCR into one record per CDR3 protein. Here the sample spans approximately 400,000 distinct CDR3 sequences, around 25% being singletons. These data originate in a study of T cells in Graves' hyperthyroidism and ophthalmopathy. Study-wide results and caveats: The blood repertoire included most of the expanded thyroid clonotypes above 0.001.

Sequenced material: blood. The clonotype originates from a man aged 50-60 years with Graves' hyperthyroidism.

CDR3 amino acids: CASSPPLGAQNTEAFF. CDR3 in DNA: TGTGCCAGCAGCCCGCCACTGGGGGCCCAGAACACTGAAGCTTTCTTT. This chain links TRBV7-9 with TRBJ1-1; possibly TRBD1 for D (6 bases). This CDR3 region has 16 residues. Trimming removed 5 bases at V and 1 base at J, with 17 bases between. Looked up from germline, CDR1 is SEHNR and CDR2 is FQNEAQ (reference sequence).